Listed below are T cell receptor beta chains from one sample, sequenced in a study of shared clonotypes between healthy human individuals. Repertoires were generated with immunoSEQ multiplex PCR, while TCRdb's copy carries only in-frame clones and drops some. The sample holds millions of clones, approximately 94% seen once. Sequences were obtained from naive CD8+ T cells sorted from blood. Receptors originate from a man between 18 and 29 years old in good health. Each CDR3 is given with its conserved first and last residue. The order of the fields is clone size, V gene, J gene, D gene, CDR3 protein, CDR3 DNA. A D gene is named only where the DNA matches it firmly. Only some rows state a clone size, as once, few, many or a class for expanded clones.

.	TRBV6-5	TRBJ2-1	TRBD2	CASSYGYAGGANEQFF	TGTGCCAGCAGTTACGGGTACGCGGGAGGGGCTAATGAGCAGTTCTTC
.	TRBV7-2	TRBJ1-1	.	CASSLGGGLNTEAFF	TGTGCCAGCAGCCTAGGGGGTGGGTTGAACACTGAAGCTTTCTTT
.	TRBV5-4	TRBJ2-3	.	CASSLFPHDPNTDTQYF	TGTGCCAGCAGCTTGTTTCCCCATGACCCTAACACAGATACGCAGTATTTT
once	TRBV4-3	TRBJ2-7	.	CASSQDGYRLSEQYF	TGCGCCAGCAGCCAAGATGGTTACAGGCTAAGCGAGCAGTACTTC
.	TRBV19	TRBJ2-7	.	CASSTRERYEQYF	TGTGCCAGTAGTACGAGGGAACGGTACGAGCAGTACTTC
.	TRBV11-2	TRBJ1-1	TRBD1	CASSRTGTVQDTEAFF	TGTGCCAGCAGCCGGACAGGGACAGTCCAGGACACTGAAGCTTTCTTT
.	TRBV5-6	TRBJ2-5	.	CASSLRGQETQYF	TGTGCCAGCAGCCTACGAGGCCAAGAGACCCAGTACTTC
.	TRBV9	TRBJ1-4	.	CASSVGKAATNEKLFF	TGTGCCAGCAGCGTAGGGAAGGCTGCAACTAATGAAAAACTGTTTTTT
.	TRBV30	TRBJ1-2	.	CAWSGLRVMGYGYTF	TGTGCCTGGAGTGGACTAAGGGTAATGGGGTATGGCTACACCTTC
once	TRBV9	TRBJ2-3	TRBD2	CASSSRRGEADTQYF	TGTGCCAGCAGCTCGAGGCGGGGGGAAGCAGATACGCAGTATTTT
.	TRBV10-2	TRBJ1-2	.	CASSLSGALYGYTF	TGCGCCAGCAGTTTATCCGGGGCCCTCTATGGCTACACCTTC
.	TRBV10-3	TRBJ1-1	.	CAISAGVEAFF	TGTGCCATCAGTGCGGGGGTTGAAGCTTTCTTT
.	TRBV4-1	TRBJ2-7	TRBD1	CASSQMTGDYEQYF	TGCGCCAGCAGCCAGATGACAGGGGACTACGAGCAGTACTTC
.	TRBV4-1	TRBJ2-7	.	CASSQEAWTSPYEQYF	TGCGCCAGCAGCCAAGAGGCATGGACAAGCCCCTACGAGCAGTACTTC
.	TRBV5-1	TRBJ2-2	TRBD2	CASHPAGAGELFF	TGCGCCAGCCATCCTGCGGGAGCCGGGGAGCTGTTTTTT
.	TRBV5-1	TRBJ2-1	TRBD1	CASSLEIGQGGSEQFF	TGCGCCAGCAGCTTGGAAATTGGACAGGGGGGTTCAGAGCAGTTCTTC
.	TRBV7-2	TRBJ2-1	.	CASSLDLHGEQFF	TGTGCCAGCAGCTTAGACTTGCATGGTGAGCAGTTCTTC
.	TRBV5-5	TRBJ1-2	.	CASSLDREGYTF	TGTGCCAGCAGCTTGGACAGGGAAGGCTACACCTTC
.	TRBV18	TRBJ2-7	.	CASSPPKGFGSVEQYF	TGTGCCAGCTCACCACCGAAGGGGTTCGGGTCTGTTGAGCAGTACTTC
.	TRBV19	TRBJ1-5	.	CASTEGGNQPQHF	TGTGCCAGTACCGAAGGGGGGAATCAGCCCCAGCATTTT
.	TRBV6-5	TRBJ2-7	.	CASSYSFWTETYEQYF	TGTGCCAGCAGTTACTCGTTCTGGACAGAGACATACGAGCAGTACTTC
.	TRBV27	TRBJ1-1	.	CASSLISGEAFF	TGTGCCAGCAGTCTCATTAGTGGTGAAGCTTTCTTT
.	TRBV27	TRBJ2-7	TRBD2	CASSFWGREGPYEQYF	TGTGCCAGCAGTTTTTGGGGGCGGGAGGGACCCTACGAGCAGTACTTC
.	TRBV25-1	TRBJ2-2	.	CASSESRGSTSRTGELFF	TGTGCCAGCAGTGAATCCAGGGGTTCGACTAGCCGAACCGGGGAGCTGTTTTTT
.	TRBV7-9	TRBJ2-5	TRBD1	CASSLERSRQGEETQYF	TGTGCCAGCAGCTTAGAGAGGTCGAGGCAGGGGGAAGAGACCCAGTACTTC
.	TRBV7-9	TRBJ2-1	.	CASTPPSSNEQFF	TGTGCCAGCACCCCGCCCTCCTCCAATGAGCAGTTCTTC
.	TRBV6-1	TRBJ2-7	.	CASSEGYPSYEQYF	TGTGCCAGCAGTGAAGGTTACCCTTCCTACGAGCAGTACTTC
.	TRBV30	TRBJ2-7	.	CAWSVGDIYEQYF	TGTGCCTGGAGTGTTGGGGACATCTACGAGCAGTACTTC
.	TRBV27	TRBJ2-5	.	CASSVDLLETQYF	TGTGCCAGCAGTGTAGACCTGCTGGAGACCCAGTACTTC
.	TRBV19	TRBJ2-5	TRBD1	CASSIFRGSQETQYF	TGTGCCAGTAGCATTTTCAGGGGGTCCCAAGAGACCCAGTACTTC
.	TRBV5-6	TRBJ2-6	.	CASSLAGAGLGGANVLTF	TGTGCCAGCAGCTTGGCCGGGGCAGGGCTAGGAGGGGCCAACGTCCTGACTTTC
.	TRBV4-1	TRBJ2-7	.	CASSQGGDSYEQYF	TGCGCCAGCAGCCAAGGAGGGGACTCCTACGAGCAGTACTTC
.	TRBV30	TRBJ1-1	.	CAWSVSTEAFF	TGTGCCTGGAGCGTATCTACTGAAGCTTTCTTT
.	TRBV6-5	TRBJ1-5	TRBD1	CASSKRGQGGQPQHF	TGTGCCAGCAGTAAACGGGGACAGGGAGGGCAGCCCCAGCATTTT
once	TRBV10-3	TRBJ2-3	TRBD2	CAIRTGLAGATVDTQYF	TGTGCCATCAGGACTGGACTAGCGGGGGCGACGGTGGATACGCAGTATTTT
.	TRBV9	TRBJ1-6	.	CASSVVGGDSPLHF	TGTGCCAGCAGCGTAGTGGGCGGAGATTCACCCCTCCACTTT
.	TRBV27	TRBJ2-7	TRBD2	CASSLALAEEYEQYF	TGTGCCAGCAGTTTAGCGCTAGCGGAGGAGTACGAGCAGTACTTC
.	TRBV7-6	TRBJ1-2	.	CASSVLPGTASDGYTF	TGTGCCAGCAGCGTCCTCCCCGGGACGGCGAGCGATGGCTACACCTTC
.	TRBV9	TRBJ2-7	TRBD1	CASSVAGQGYEQYF	TGTGCCAGCAGCGTAGCCGGACAGGGCTACGAGCAGTACTTC
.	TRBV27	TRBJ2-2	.	CATADSNTGELFF	TGTGCCACCGCGGATTCCAACACCGGGGAGCTGTTTTTT
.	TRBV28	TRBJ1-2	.	CASSPSWGRDYGYTF	TGTGCCAGCAGTCCCAGTTGGGGGCGAGACTATGGCTACACCTTC
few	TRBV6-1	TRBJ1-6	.	CASSEVNGSPLHF	TGTGCCAGCAGTGAAGTAAACGGATCACCCCTCCACTTT
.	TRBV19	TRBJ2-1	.	CASSMDSEISSYNEQFF	TGTGCCAGTAGTATGGACAGTGAAATTAGCTCCTACAATGAGCAGTTCTTC
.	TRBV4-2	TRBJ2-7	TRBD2	CASSQVATSGGVEQYF	TGTGCCAGCAGCCAAGTGGCGACTAGCGGGGGTGTTGAGCAGTACTTC
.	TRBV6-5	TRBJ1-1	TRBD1	CASSPFQGVNTEAFF	TGTGCCAGCAGTCCCTTTCAGGGGGTGAACACTGAAGCTTTCTTT
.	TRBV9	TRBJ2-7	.	CASSPSGDSPYEQYF	TGTGCCAGCAGCCCAAGCGGGGACAGTCCCTACGAGCAGTACTTC